This entry describes one TCR beta chain. The target antigen is unknown. The source of the sample is a study of PD-1 blockade in classical Hodgkin lymphoma. Sequencing used immunoSEQ multiplex PCR; TCRdb keeps in-frame clones, though not all of them. The sample contains under 70,000 clones, about 87% of which appear only once. In every patient, relapse followed autologous stem cell transplantation, while exposure to brentuximab vedotin differed. Whole-study results and caveats: While CD8+ TCR diversity did not rise significantly by C4D1, CD4+ TCR diversity did.

CDR3 length equals 14 residues. Germline CDR1 is SEHNR and CDR2 is FQNEAQ (reference sequence). The germline V and J ends were trimmed by 3 bases and 1 base, with 8 bases remaining between them. Sample: peripheral blood mononuclear cells (PBMCs), taken at baseline. The TCR originated in a human donor with classical Hodgkin lymphoma. J is TRBJ2-3 and V is TRBV7-9; the D gene is possibly TRBD1 (6 bases). The CDR3 loop is CASSFWTGTDTQYF. Written as DNA, the CDR3 is TGTGCCAGCAGCTTCTGGACAGGCACAGATACGCAGTATTTT. The full variable domain, rest sourced from reference TRBV7-9 and TRBJ2-3, is DTGVSQNPRHKITKRGQNVTFRCDPISEHNRLYWYRQTLGQGPEFLTYFQNEAQLEKSRLLSDRFSAERPKGSFSTLEIQRTEQGDSAMYLCASSFWTGTDTQYFGPGTRLTVL.